This record looks at one T cell receptor beta chain sequence and its context. Other DNA sequences in this sample translate to the same CDR3. The whole isolated RNA underwent reverse transcription, so sequencing captured expressed TCRB transcripts. Method: immunoSEQ multiplex PCR; TCRdb's copy keeps in-frame clones and lacks some. This sample has some 160,000 clones, with less than 9.5% found just once. Germline V gene data show CDR1 as SGHVS and CDR2 as FNYEAQ. The CDR3 length is 15 residues. The trim removed 5 bases at V and 2 bases at J, leaving 8 bases unmatched. This entry comes from a study of beta chain features in type 1 diabetes.

What was sequenced was central memory CD4+ T cells from blood. This sequence originates from a woman aged 18-29 years in good health. The V gene is TRBV7-6, the J gene TRBJ2-7; 8 bases agree with TRBD1. CDR3 DNA sequence: TGTGCCAGCAGCCCTATTCCGGGACAGGCCTACGAGCAGTACTTC. Translation gives CASSPIPGQAYEQYF.